A single sample gave rise to the 24 T cell receptor beta chains below, sequenced in a study of memory CD4+ T cells and cytomegalovirus serostatus. Single viable CD3+CD4+CD8-CD45RO+ cells were sorted as the memory CD4+ T cells. The table came from immunoSEQ multiplex PCR; TCRdb's copy has only in-frame clones and leaves some out. Found here are about 43,000 clones, around four fifths of them singletons; the top ten hold 0.5% to 0.65%. What was sequenced was memory CD4+ T cells from blood. The receptors were sampled from an adult in good health and CMV-seronegative.

The chain joins TRBV28 to TRBJ1-6; D is uncertain. The ends were cut back, 2 bases at V and 7 bases at J, with 9 bases in the middle. This CDR3 comprises 14 residues. CDR1 is MDHEN and CDR2 is SYDVKM in the germline V gene. CDR3 residues: CASSLSGRNSPLHF. The CDR3 DNA sequence: TGTGCCAGCAGTTTAAGCGGCAGGAATTCACCCCTCCACTTT.

The gene calls are TRBV6-1 and TRBJ2-7; D is unclear. Germline CDR1 is MNHNS and CDR2 is SASEGT. The germline V and J ends were trimmed by 1 base and 3 bases, with 16 bases remaining between them. The CDR3 has 16 amino acids. This CDR3 reads CASSEGQSLWGYEQYF. The CDR3 region has the DNA TGTGCCAGCAGTGAAGGCCAGAGCCTATGGGGCTACGAGCAGTACTTC.

This rearrangement joins TRBV10-3 to TRBJ1-4, with a weak D call TRBD1 (6 bases). The germline gives CDR1 ENHRY, CDR2 SYGVKD. V was cut by 0 bases and J by 6 bases, with 8 bases left in between. The CDR3 length is 14 residues. This CDR3 reads CAISESQGDEKLFF. The CDR3 nucleotides are TGTGCCATCAGTGAGTCACAGGGTGATGAAAAACTGTTTTTT.

The chain carries TRBV9 and TRBJ1-1, with D unresolved. V was clipped by 0 bases and J by 4 bases, with 19 bases between them. The V gene's germline CDR1 is SGDLS and CDR2 YYNGEE. The CDR3 totals 17 residues. CDR3 coding DNA: TGTGCCAGCAGCGTAGGCCCGGGAGGCAGCGTGGGCACTGAAGCTTTCTTT. Translation gives CASSVGPGGSVGTEAFF.

The genes are TRBV9 and TRBJ2-2, with a tentative D call TRBD2 (5 bases). The V end lost 6 bases, the J end lost 0 bases, and 9 bases lay between the germline ends. This CDR3 region has 14 residues. Germline assignment: CDR1 SGDLS and CDR2 YYNGEE. CDR3 bases: TGTGCCAGCACGGCGGGCGCGAACACCGGGGAGCTGTTTTTT. It yields the protein CASTAGANTGELFF.

This chain links TRBV6-4 with TRBJ1-3, with 7 bases aligning to TRBD1. Germline loops: CDR1 MRHNA, CDR2 SNTAGT. The V segment lost 5 bases and the J segment 2 bases; nucleotides outside the gene matches: 6. The CDR3 loop spans 15 amino acids. The CDR3 loop is CASSNTGDTGNTIYF. The CDR3 DNA is TGTGCCAGCAGTAACACAGGGGACACTGGAAACACCATATATTTT.

Concerning this clone itself: This specimen includes other DNA sequences encoding the same CDR3. The chain uses TRBV2 and TRBJ2-7, with D perhaps matching TRBD1 or TRBD2 (6 bases each). CDR3 length: 13 residues. CDR1 and CDR2 (germline): SNHLY, FYNNEI. V was trimmed by 3 bases and J by 5 bases, leaving 11 bases between them. The CDR3 region is CASSDDRGDEQYF. CDR3 bases: TGTGCCAGCAGTGACGATAGGGGGGACGAGCAGTACTTC.

This rearrangement joins TRBV10-3 to TRBJ2-1, with TRBD1 identical over 7 bases. Looked up from germline, CDR1 is ENHRY and CDR2 is SYGVKD. CDR3 size: 14 residues. With V trimmed by 0 bases and J by 4 bases, 0 bases remained unmatched. The CDR3 reads CAISESTGYNEQFF. CDR3 sequence (DNA): TGTGCCATCAGTGAGTCGACAGGGTACAATGAGCAGTTCTTC.

J is TRBJ2-3 and V is TRBV5-1; 7 bases agree with TRBD2. The trim removed 4 bases at V and 1 base at J, leaving 6 bases unmatched. This CDR3 comprises 15 residues. Germline CDR1 is SGHRS and CDR2 is YFSETQ. The CDR3 DNA is TGCGCCAGCAGCCGCTTGAGCGGGGGCACAGATACGCAGTATTTT. It specifies CASSRLSGGTDTQYF.

CDR3: CASSFQGANTEAFF. The CDR3 nucleotides are TGTGCCAGCAGCTTCCAGGGGGCGAACACTGAAGCTTTCTTT. The J gene is TRBJ1-1, the V gene TRBV7-2, with 8 bases fitting TRBD1. V was pared by 3 bases and J by 1 base, with 1 base of the junction left unmatched. Looked up from germline, CDR1 is SGHTA and CDR2 is FQGNSA. The CDR3 loop spans 14 amino acids.

The chain recombines TRBV27 with TRBJ2-2; 8 bases match TRBD2. The CDR3 loop spans 14 amino acids. From germline, CDR1 is MNHEY and CDR2 SMNVEV (reference sequence). V shed 1 base and J 9 bases; nucleotides not matched to a gene: 4. CDR3 region: CASSLFRGGRELFF. CDR3 coding DNA: TGTGCCAGCAGTTTATTCCGGGGGGGCCGGGAGCTGTTTTTT.

The chain combines TRBV15 with TRBJ2-4; D is possibly TRBD1 or TRBD2 (5 bases each). Looked up from germline, CDR1 is LNHNV and CDR2 is YYDKDF (reference sequence). Trimming took 2 bases from V and 6 from J, leaving 17 bases between them. This CDR3 spans 16 amino acids. The CDR3 sequence: CATSRPEGPGGNIQYF. The CDR3 DNA sequence: TGTGCCACCAGCAGACCAGAGGGACCTGGGGGAAACATTCAGTACTTC.

The chain links TRBV30 to TRBJ2-1; D is unresolved. The CDR3 spans 12 residues. The germline V gene encodes CDR1 GTSNPN and CDR2 SVGIG (reference sequence). V gave up 2 bases and J gave up 7 bases, with 9 bases separating them. CDR3 DNA: TGTGCCTGGAGTCGTCAGACAAATGAGCAGTTCTTC. As protein: CAWSRQTNEQFF.

The chain recombines TRBV6-5 with TRBJ2-7, with 7 bases matching TRBD2. The length of the CDR3 is 13 residues. Germline loops: CDR1 MNHEY, CDR2 SVGAGI. J gave up 2 bases and V 8 bases, and 6 bases lay outside the gene matches. The CDR3 bases are TGTGCCAGCCGACGGGGGGAGACCTACGAGCAGTACTTC. This sequence encodes CASRRGETYEQYF.

The chain employs TRBV11-2 and TRBJ2-3, with D hard to call. The CDR3 loop spans 14 amino acids. Germline V lookup: CDR1 SGHAT, CDR2 FQNNGV. The V gene lost 2 bases and the J gene lost 1 base, with 7 bases spanning the gap. The DNA of the CDR3 is TGTGCCAGCAGCTTATATGGGCGCACAGATACGCAGTATTTT. Amino acids: CASSLYGRTDTQYF. The whole variable domain, remainder taken from reference TRBV11-2 and TRBJ2-3, is EAGVAQSPRYKIIEKRQSVAFWCNPISGHATLYWYQQILGQGPKLLIQFQNNGVVDDSQLPKDRFSAERLKGVDSTLKIQPAKLEDSAVYLCASSLYGRTDTQYFGPGTRLTVL.

There are a few counts of this clone. This chain uses TRBV7-8 with TRBJ2-5; D is unresolved. V lost 0 bases and J lost 5, with 16 bases in between. The CDR3 is 16 amino acids. From germline, CDR1 is SGHVS and CDR2 FQNEAQ. In nucleotides, the CDR3 is TGTGCCAGCAGCTTAGCGATAAAGGCCGCCCGTGAGACCCAGTACTTC. Its protein is CASSLAIKAARETQYF.

The CDR3 loop reads CSVEKGKKLFF. CDR3 sequence (DNA): TGCAGCGTTGAAAAAGGGAAAAAACTGTTTTTT. The genes are TRBV29-1 and TRBJ1-4; D unclear. Germline V lookup: CDR1 SQVTM, CDR2 ANQGSEA. The V gene lost 2 bases and the J gene lost 9 bases, with 7 bases spanning the gap. The CDR3 totals 11 residues.

This chain connects TRBV7-9 to TRBJ2-7, with 7 bases fitting TRBD1. The ends lost 4 bases at V and 2 bases at J; junction bases unmatched: 8. The length of the CDR3 is 15 residues. The V gene's germline CDR1 is SEHNR and CDR2 FQNEAQ (reference sequence). The CDR3 DNA sequence: TGTGCCAGCAGCTACCCGGACAGGCCTACCTACGAGCAGTACTTC. Its protein is CASSYPDRPTYEQYF.

This chain links TRBV7-8 with TRBJ2-5; D not certain. Germline lookup yields CDR1 SGHVS and CDR2 FQNEAQ. CDR3 length: 13 residues. V was cut by 4 bases and J by 4 bases, with 10 bases left in between. The CDR3 here is CASSSGEAETQYF. As DNA, the CDR3 is TGTGCCAGCAGCTCCGGAGAGGCAGAGACCCAGTACTTC.

The gene calls are TRBV7-9 and TRBJ1-4; maybe TRBD1 (6 bases). Trimming removed 2 bases at V and 8 bases at J, with 15 bases between. Germline lookup yields CDR1 SEHNR and CDR2 FQNEAQ (reference sequence). The CDR3 totals 15 residues. CDR3 protein: CASSLSDRFAEKLFF. The DNA for the CDR3 is TGTGCCAGCAGCTTATCCGACAGGTTTGCGGAAAAACTGTTTTTT.

The chain employs TRBV5-1 and TRBJ2-5; TRBD1 is a possible D gene (6 bases). V dropped 2 bases and J dropped 5 bases, with 10 bases sitting between them. The germline V gene encodes CDR1 SGHRS and CDR2 YFSETQ. The CDR3 runs to 13 residues. The CDR3 here is CASSLQGRETQYF. The CDR3 DNA reads as TGCGCCAGCAGCTTACAGGGTCGGGAGACCCAGTACTTC.

J is TRBJ1-1 and V is TRBV9; TRBD1 might be the D (5 bases). Between the trimmed V and J ends, which lost 2 bases and 6 bases, there was a span of 14 bases. CDR1 and CDR2 (germline): SGDLS, YYNGEE. The CDR3 totals 14 residues. The CDR3 here is CASSVSGAGAEAFF. CDR3 bases: TGTGCCAGCAGCGTTAGTGGGGCCGGGGCTGAAGCTTTCTTT. Variable domain in full (rest from reference TRBV9 and TRBJ1-1): DSGVTQTPKHLITATGQRVTLRCSPRSGDLSVYWYQQSLDQGLQFLIQYYNGEERAKGNILERFSAQQFPDLHSELNLSSLELGDSALYFCASSVSGAGAEAFFGQGTRLTVV.

CDR3 residues: CSRLFYTEAFF. The CDR3 bases are TGCAGTCGTTTATTCTACACTGAAGCTTTCTTT. The chain uses TRBV20-1 and TRBJ1-1, with unresolved D. Germline V gene data show CDR1 as DFQATT and CDR2 as SNEGSKA (reference sequence). The ends were cut back, 8 bases at V and 3 bases at J, with 10 bases in the middle. The CDR3 has 11 residues.

V and J are TRBV27 and TRBJ1-2, with 9 bases that match TRBD1. V shed 3 bases and J 7 bases; nucleotides not matched to a gene: 3. CDR1 and CDR2 from the germline V gene are MNHEY and SMNVEV (reference sequence). This CDR3 comprises 13 residues. The CDR3 is CASSFSTGGGYTF. In DNA, the CDR3 is TGTGCCAGCAGTTTTTCGACAGGGGGTGGCTACACCTTC.